These 13 T cell receptor beta chains originate from one sample sequenced in a study of early T cells in non-severe SARS-CoV-2 infection. TCRdb re-called the 5' RACE reads through MiXCR, storing one row per CDR3 protein. The table shows 35,000 to 55,000 distinct CDR3 sequences, with 20% to 25% occurring only once. Sequencing was performed on whole blood, taken at baseline. The receptors were gathered from an adult who was a healthcare worker with PCR-confirmed SARS-CoV-2 infection or an uninfected control (not recorded which).

The chain couples TRBV20-1 to TRBJ2-7; D may be TRBD1 or TRBD2 (5 bases each). Trimming shortened V by 3 bases and J by 0 bases, and 9 bases separated the two germline ends. The CDR3 is 13 amino acids. Germline V CDR1 and CDR2: DFQATT, SNEGSKA (reference sequence). The CDR3 protein is CSAREDISYEQYF. The CDR3 DNA is TGCAGTGCTAGGGAGGACATCTCCTACGAGCAGTACTTC.

This clonotype turned up a few times. J is TRBJ2-7 and V is TRBV11-2, with 10 bases aligning to TRBD1. The germline gives CDR1 SGHAT, CDR2 FQNNGV. Trimming at V came to 1 base and at J to 2 bases, leaving 5 bases not matched to a gene. The CDR3 has 16 amino acids. The CDR3 DNA sequence: TGTGCCAGCAGCTTAGGCGGGACAGGGGCAACCTACGAGCAGTACTTC. Residues: CASSLGGTGATYEQYF.

The DNA for the CDR3 is TGTGCCAGCTCACCGGGACAGCAAGAGACCCAGTACTTC. It specifies CASSPGQQETQYF. The chain carries TRBV18 and TRBJ2-5, with TRBD1 matching over 7 bases. Germline trimming cut 3 bases from V and 2 bases from J; bases unmatched to any gene: 0. The germline CDR1 and CDR2 sequences are KGHSH and LQKENI. The CDR3 is 13 residues long.

The chain uses TRBV2 and TRBJ2-1; 14 bases fit TRBD2. There are 17 residues in the CDR3. CDR1 and CDR2 from the germline V gene are SNHLY and FYNNEI. Trimming took 3 bases from V and 4 from J; bases not matched to a gene: 5. CDR3 sequence (DNA): TGTGCCAGCAGTGACCAGACTAGCGGGGGGGTGTACAATGAGCAGTTCTTC. Its translation: CASSDQTSGGVYNEQFF.

This clonotype was recorded a few times. The chain couples TRBV18 to TRBJ1-2; TRBD1 agrees at 11 bases. Germline values: CDR1 KGHSH, CDR2 LQKENI. Trimming at V came to 6 bases and at J to 6 bases, leaving 12 bases not matched to a gene. The CDR3 has 16 amino acids. This CDR3 reads CASSEQGTGGRNGYTF. The CDR3 nucleotides read TGTGCCAGCTCCGAACAAGGGACAGGGGGAAGGAATGGCTACACCTTC. Complete variable domain (other parts from reference TRBV18 and TRBJ1-2): NAGVMQNPRHLVRRRGQEARLRCSPMKGHSHVYWYRQLPEEGLKFMVYLQKENIIDESGMPKERFSAEFPKEGPSILRIQQVVRGDSAAYFCASSEQGTGGRNGYTFGSGTRLTVV.

In this sample, this clonotype turned up a few times. The genes are TRBV7-9 and TRBJ2-7; perhaps TRBD1 as D (6 bases). The CDR3 consists of 15 residues. V dropped 5 bases and J dropped 2 bases, with 16 bases sitting between them. The V gene's germline CDR1 is SEHNR and CDR2 FQNEAQ (reference sequence). Here the CDR3 reads CASSPPSGTTYEQYF. The CDR3 region has the DNA TGTGCCAGCAGCCCCCCATCCGGGACAACCTACGAGCAGTACTTC.

This clonotype appeared a few times. This chain connects TRBV19 to TRBJ1-4; D not resolved. Germline lookup yields CDR1 LNHDA and CDR2 SQIVND (reference sequence). There are 13 residues in the CDR3. Trimming pared 8 bases from V and 8 bases from J, leaving 15 bases between. The CDR3 here is CASGASRSEKLFF. The DNA for the CDR3 is TGTGCCAGTGGTGCCAGCCGGTCCGAAAAACTGTTTTTT.

This sequence joins TRBV10-3 and TRBJ1-4; a possible D gene is TRBD1 (5 bases). From germline, CDR1 is ENHRY and CDR2 SYGVKD. The CDR3 loop spans 15 amino acids. The V and J ends lost 4 bases and 3 bases respectively, with 12 bases between them. This chain's CDR3 is CAISANGGSNEKLFF. CDR3 nucleotide sequence: TGTGCCATCAGTGCAAACGGGGGGTCTAATGAAAAACTGTTTTTT.

CDR3 sequence reads: CASSLEPYEQYF. The DNA of the CDR3 is TGTGCCAGCAGCTTGGAGCCCTACGAGCAGTACTTC. The rearrangement links TRBV5-6 to TRBJ2-7; D is ambiguous. V lost 0 bases to trimming and J lost 2 bases, with 3 bases between them. This CDR3 comprises 12 residues. The V gene's germline CDR1 is SGHDT and CDR2 YYEEEE.

This clonotype has only a few counts. The chain joins TRBV12-3 or TRBV12-4 to TRBJ1-4; D perhaps matches TRBD1 (5 bases). Trimming pared 3 bases from V and 5 bases from J, leaving 7 bases between. This CDR3 has 13 amino acids. CDR3 region: CASSFWGNEKLFF. The CDR3 DNA is TGTGCCAGCAGTTTTTGGGGGAATGAAAAACTGTTTTTT.

In this sample, this clonotype turned up many times. The rearrangement joins TRBV2 to TRBJ2-1; D possibly uses TRBD1 or TRBD2 (6 bases each). The CDR3 runs to 13 residues. Germline V gives CDR1 SNHLY, CDR2 FYNNEI. Trimming took 0 bases from V and 12 from J, leaving 12 bases between them. The CDR3, as DNA: TGTGCCAGCAGTGAAGCGCTGGGGGGCTCGCAGTTCTTC. Amino acids: CASSEALGGSQFF.

In its sample, this clonotype was seen a few times. This chain connects TRBV4-3 to TRBJ2-3; D is unclear. CDR3 length: 13 residues. Germline V gives CDR1 LGHNA, CDR2 YSLEER. V lost 3 bases and J lost 2, with 6 bases in between. The chain's CDR3 is CASSQIATDTQYF. CDR3 nucleotide sequence: TGCGCCAGCAGCCAGATCGCCACAGATACGCAGTATTTT.

The chain links TRBV4-2 to TRBJ2-3, with a possible D match to TRBD2 (7 bases). Trimming cost V 6 bases and J 2 bases, with 12 bases left between them. Per the germline V gene, CDR1 is LGHNA and CDR2 is YNFKEQ. The CDR3 totals 14 residues. In nucleotides, the CDR3 is TGTGCCAGCAGAGGGGGGGCGACCACAGATACGCAGTATTTT. Its protein product is CASRGGATTDTQYF.